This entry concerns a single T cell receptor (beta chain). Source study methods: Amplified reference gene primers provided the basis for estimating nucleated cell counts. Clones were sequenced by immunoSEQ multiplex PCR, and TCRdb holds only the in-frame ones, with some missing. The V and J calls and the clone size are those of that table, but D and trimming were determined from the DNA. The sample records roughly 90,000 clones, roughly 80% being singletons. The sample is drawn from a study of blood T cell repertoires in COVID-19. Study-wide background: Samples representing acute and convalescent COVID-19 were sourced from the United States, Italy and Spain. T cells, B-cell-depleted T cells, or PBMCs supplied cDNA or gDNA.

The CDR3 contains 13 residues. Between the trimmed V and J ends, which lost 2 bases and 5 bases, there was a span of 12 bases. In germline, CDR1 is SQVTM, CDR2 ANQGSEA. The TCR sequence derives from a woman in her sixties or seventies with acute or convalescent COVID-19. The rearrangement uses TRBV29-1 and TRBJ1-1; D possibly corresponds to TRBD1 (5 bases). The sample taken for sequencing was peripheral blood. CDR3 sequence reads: CSVERGRVTEAFF. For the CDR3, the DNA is TGCAGCGTTGAAAGGGGCAGGGTGACTGAAGCTTTCTTT.